This TCR beta chain is from a study of human T cells and chemical hapten exposure. V was cut by 0 bases and J by 1 base, with 13 bases left in between. The CDR3 is made up of 16 amino acids. Study results and caveats: TCRs exceeding a frequency of 1 in 1000 stayed unchanged under DPC sensitization.

This sample's time point: patch test 1, 2 weeks after DPC sensitization. Treatment described: therapeutic diphenylcyclopropenone sensitization with weekly scalp DPC. Patients had alopecia, were aged 18 to 70, and were not pregnant. The library gave individual cDNA molecules unique molecular identifiers. TCRdb fed the RACE reads into MiXCR, producing one record per CDR3 protein. The table includes just under 350,000 distinct CDR3 sequences, roughly 6.9% detected once. This clonotype was seen many times. Antigen unknown. The V and J genes are TRBV12-3 or TRBV12-4 and TRBJ2-7; D gene uncertain. Sequenced here: whole blood, sampled in connection with sensitization to the hapten diphenylcyclopropenone (DPC). This TCR was sampled from a woman between 18 and 29 years old with alopecia areata. Some clones in this sample may be carry-over from other donors' samples. The CDR3 region has the DNA TGTGCCAGCAGTTTAGCGCCGGGTGATAGGTCCTACGAGCAGTACTTC. Protein product: CASSLAPGDRSYEQYF.